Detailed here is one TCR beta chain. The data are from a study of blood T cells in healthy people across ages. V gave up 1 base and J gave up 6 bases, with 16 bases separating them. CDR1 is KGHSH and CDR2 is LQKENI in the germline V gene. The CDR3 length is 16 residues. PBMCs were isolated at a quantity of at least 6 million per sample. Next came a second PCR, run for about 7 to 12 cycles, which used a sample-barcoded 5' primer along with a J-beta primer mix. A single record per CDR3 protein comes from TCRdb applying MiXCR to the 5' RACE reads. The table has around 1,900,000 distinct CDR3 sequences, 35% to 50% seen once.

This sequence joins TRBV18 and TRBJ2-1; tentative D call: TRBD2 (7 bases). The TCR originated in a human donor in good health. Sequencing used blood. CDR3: CASSPRGGVGGNEQFF. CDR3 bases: TGTGCCAGCTCACCACGAGGGGGGGTCGGTGGCAATGAGCAGTTCTTC.